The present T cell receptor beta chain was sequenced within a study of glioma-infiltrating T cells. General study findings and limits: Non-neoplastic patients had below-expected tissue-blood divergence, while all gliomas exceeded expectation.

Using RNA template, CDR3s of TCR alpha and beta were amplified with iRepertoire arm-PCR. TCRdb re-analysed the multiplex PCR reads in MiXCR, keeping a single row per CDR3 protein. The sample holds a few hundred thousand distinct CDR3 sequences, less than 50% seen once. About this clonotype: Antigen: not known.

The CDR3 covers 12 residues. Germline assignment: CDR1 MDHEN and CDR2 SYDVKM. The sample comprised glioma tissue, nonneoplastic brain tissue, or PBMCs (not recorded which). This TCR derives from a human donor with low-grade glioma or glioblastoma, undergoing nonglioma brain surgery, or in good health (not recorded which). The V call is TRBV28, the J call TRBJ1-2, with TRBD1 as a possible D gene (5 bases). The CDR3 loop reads CSSSFGGDGYTF. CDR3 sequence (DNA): TGTTCTAGCAGTTTCGGGGGGGATGGCTACACCTTC.